This T cell receptor (beta chain) came from a study of control samples from healthy donors and cancer patients. Assay used: immunoSEQ multiplex PCR; TCRdb lists only in-frame clones, some missing. The table includes 95,000 to 130,000 clones, around nine tenths detected once. J lost 4 bases, V lost 1 base, and 8 bases had no gene match. The CDR3 loop spans 17 amino acids. From germline, CDR1 is SGHVS and CDR2 FQNEAQ. This TCR came from a woman aged 70-85 years in good health. Sequencing used blood. V and J are TRBV7-8 and TRBJ2-1, with 9 bases lining up with TRBD2. The CDR3 nucleotides read TGTGCCAGCAGCTTAGGCACGGCGGGGGGGCCTTACAATGAGCAGTTCTTC. It specifies CASSLGTAGGPYNEQFF.